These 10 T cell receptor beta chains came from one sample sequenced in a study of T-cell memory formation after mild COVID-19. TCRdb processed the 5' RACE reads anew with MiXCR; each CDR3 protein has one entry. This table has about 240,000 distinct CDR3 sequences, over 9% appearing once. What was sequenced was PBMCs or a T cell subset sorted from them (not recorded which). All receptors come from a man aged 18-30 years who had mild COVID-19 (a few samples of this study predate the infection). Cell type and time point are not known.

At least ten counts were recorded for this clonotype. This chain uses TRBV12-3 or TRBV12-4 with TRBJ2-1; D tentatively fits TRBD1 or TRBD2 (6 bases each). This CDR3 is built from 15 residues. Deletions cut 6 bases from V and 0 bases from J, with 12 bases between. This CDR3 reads CASRGGRPSYNEQFF. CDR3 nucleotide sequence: TGTGCCAGCAGGGGGGGCCGTCCCTCCTACAATGAGCAGTTCTTC.

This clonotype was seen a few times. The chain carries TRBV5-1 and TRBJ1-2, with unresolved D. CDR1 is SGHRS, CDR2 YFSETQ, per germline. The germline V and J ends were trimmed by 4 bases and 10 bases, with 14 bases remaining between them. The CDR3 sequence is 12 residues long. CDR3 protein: CASSLPEGLYTF. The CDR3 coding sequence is TGCGCCAGCAGCCTCCCTGAGGGCCTCTACACCTTC.

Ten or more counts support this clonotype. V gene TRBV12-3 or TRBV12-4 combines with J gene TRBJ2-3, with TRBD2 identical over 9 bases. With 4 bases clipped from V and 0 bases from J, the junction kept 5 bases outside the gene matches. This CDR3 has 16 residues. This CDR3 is CASSSTTSGSTDTQYF. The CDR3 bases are TGTGCCAGCAGTTCAACGACTAGCGGTAGCACAGATACGCAGTATTTT.

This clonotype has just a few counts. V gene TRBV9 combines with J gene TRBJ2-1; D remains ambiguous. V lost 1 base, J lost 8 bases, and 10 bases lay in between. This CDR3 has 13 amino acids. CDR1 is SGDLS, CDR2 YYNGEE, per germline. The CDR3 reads CASSVRVPDEQFF. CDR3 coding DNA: TGTGCCAGCAGCGTAAGGGTCCCTGATGAGCAGTTCTTC.

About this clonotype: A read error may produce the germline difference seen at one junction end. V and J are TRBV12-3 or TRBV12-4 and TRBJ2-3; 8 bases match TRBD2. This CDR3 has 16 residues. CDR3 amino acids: CASSLGGSGATDTQYF. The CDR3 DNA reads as TGTGCTAGCAGTTTAGGTGGTAGCGGGGCCACAGATACGCAGTATTTT.

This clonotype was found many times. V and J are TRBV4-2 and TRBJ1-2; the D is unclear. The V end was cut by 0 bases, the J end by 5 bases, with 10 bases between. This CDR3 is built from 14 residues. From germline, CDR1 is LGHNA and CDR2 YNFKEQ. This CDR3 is CASSQEQSDYGYTF. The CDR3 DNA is TGTGCCAGCAGCCAAGAACAGAGTGATTATGGCTACACCTTC.

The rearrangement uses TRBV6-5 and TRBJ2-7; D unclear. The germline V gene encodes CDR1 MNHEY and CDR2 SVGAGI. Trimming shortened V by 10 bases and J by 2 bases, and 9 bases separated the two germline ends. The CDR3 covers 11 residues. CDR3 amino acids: CATRRAYEQYV. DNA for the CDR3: TGTGCCACTCGACGGGCCTACGAGCAGTACGTC.

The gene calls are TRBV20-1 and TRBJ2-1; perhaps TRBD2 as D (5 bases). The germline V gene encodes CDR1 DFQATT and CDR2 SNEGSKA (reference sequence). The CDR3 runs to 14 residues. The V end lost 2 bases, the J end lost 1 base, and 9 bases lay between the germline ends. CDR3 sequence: CSARLARSYNEQFF. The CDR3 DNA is TGCAGTGCTAGACTAGCTCGATCCTACAATGAGCAGTTCTTC.

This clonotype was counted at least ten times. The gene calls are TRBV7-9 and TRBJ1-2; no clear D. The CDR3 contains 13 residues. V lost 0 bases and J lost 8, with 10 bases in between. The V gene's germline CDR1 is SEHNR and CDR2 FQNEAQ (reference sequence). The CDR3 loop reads CASSLAGRRGYTF. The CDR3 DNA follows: TGTGCCAGCAGCTTAGCAGGGAGAAGAGGCTACACCTTC.

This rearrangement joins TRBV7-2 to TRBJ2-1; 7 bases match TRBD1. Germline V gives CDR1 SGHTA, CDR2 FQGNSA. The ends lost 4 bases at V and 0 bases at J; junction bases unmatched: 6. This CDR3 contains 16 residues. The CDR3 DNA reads TGTGCCAGCAGCTCCAGGACAGGCAGCTCCTACAATGAGCAGTTCTTC. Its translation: CASSSRTGSSYNEQFF.